One and the same sample provided the 13 T cell receptor beta chains below, sequenced in a study of T cell repertoires in cytomegalovirus infection. TCRdb redid the calling of the reads with MiXCR, one entry per CDR3 protein. This repertoire shows 65,000 to 90,000 distinct CDR3 sequences, 3.7% found once; its top ten account for around 4.9%. Sequences were obtained from PBMCs. These receptors were obtained from a human donor in good health (CMV status not recorded). Some clones in this sample may be carry-over from other donors' samples.

This clonotype showed up many times. CDR3 in DNA: TGTGCCAGCAATACAGGGAGGATGGCTGAAGCTTTCTTT. It specifies CASNTGRMAEAFF. V usage is TRBV2 and J usage is TRBJ1-1, with D perhaps TRBD1 (6 bases). Germline values: CDR1 SNHLY, CDR2 FYNNEI. This CDR3 region has 13 residues. V lost 7 bases and J lost 6, with 15 bases in between.

Many counts were recorded for this clonotype. This chain connects TRBV7-2 to TRBJ2-5; TRBD2 aligns across 8 bases. V dropped 5 bases and J dropped 0; count of bases not matched to a gene: 2. Per germline, CDR1 SGHTA and CDR2 FQGNSA. The CDR3 is 14 residues long. The CDR3 DNA sequence: TGTGCCAGCAGCCCGGGGGGGTACCAAGAGACCCAGTACTTC. This sequence encodes CASSPGGYQETQYF.

This clonotype showed up many times. The CDR3 sequence: CASRPRQGSTDTQYF. CDR3 nucleotide sequence: TGTGCCAGCAGGCCCAGACAGGGAAGCACAGATACGCAGTATTTT. The genes are TRBV28 and TRBJ2-3; 7 nucleotides match TRBD1. The V gene end was trimmed by 6 bases and the J gene end by 0 bases; junction bases not matched to a gene: 6. The CDR3 runs to 15 residues. Germline V gene sequence: CDR1 MDHEN, CDR2 SYDVKM.

This clonotype was detected ten times or more. At one boundary the junction diverges from the germline segment, which might be a read error. V gene TRBV7-7 combines with J gene TRBJ1-6; D gene ambiguous. The CDR3 extends over 15 amino acids. Germline V gene lookup returns CDR1 SSHAT and CDR2 FNYEAQ (reference sequence). The CDR3: CASSPRTEDNSPLHF. In nucleotides, the CDR3 is TGTGCTAGCAGCCCACGGACCGAGGATAATTCACCCCTCCACTTT.

This clonotype was seen ten or more times. V is TRBV6-2 or TRBV6-3 and J is TRBJ2-7; either TRBD1 or TRBD2 may supply D (6 bases each). CDR3 length equals 16 residues. The germline V gene encodes CDR1 MNHEY and CDR2 SVGEGT. V was shortened by 6 bases and J by 5 bases, with 23 bases between the two germline ends. As DNA, the CDR3 is TGTGCCAGCAGGGACGTGGGGGGCCCAAGGTCCCACGAGCAGTACTTC. Translated: CASRDVGGPRSHEQYF.

The V call is TRBV12-3 or TRBV12-4, the J call TRBJ2-3; the match to TRBD1 covers 7 bases. V was clipped by 7 bases and J by 2 bases; unmatched bases: 9. This CDR3 spans 15 amino acids. CDR3 loop: CASKTHRGATDTQYF. In DNA, the CDR3 is TGTGCCAGCAAGACCCACAGGGGTGCCACAGATACGCAGTATTTT.

This clonotype has a count of ten or more. The chain is built from TRBV7-9 and TRBJ1-1; D ambiguous. Germline V CDR1 and CDR2: SEHNR, FQNEAQ (reference sequence). The CDR3 is made up of 12 amino acids. V lost 6 bases and J lost 1, with 6 bases in between. CDR3 in DNA: TGTGCCAGCAGTAATGGGAACACTGAAGCTTTCTTT. Its translation is CASSNGNTEAFF.

This clonotype was seen repeatedly, ten times or more. The chain employs TRBV6-5 and TRBJ2-1; 8 nucleotides line up with TRBD1. The CDR3 consists of 15 residues. Germline V gives CDR1 MNHEY, CDR2 SVGAGI. V gave up 6 bases and J gave up 3 bases; unmatched junction bases: 7. The chain's CDR3 is CASSRPGTGYNEQFF. CDR3 bases: TGTGCCAGCAGCCGACCCGGGACAGGCTACAATGAGCAGTTCTTC.

There are many counts of this clonotype. The chain recombines TRBV5-6 with TRBJ1-1, with D possibly matching TRBD1 (5 bases). The germline gives CDR1 SGHDT, CDR2 YYEEEE. The V end was cut by 2 bases, the J end by 3 bases, with 8 bases between. This CDR3 comprises 13 residues. CDR3 sequence reads: CASSFLGDTEAFF. CDR3 DNA: TGTGCCAGCAGCTTCCTGGGGGACACTGAAGCTTTCTTT.

This clonotype was observed many times. CDR3 sequence: CASSLEGGISNTQYF. As DNA, the CDR3 is TGTGCCAGCAGTTTAGAGGGGGGCATCTCGAATACGCAGTATTTT. The V and J genes are TRBV12-3 or TRBV12-4 and TRBJ2-3; D may be TRBD1 or TRBD2 (6 bases each). The CDR3 runs to 15 residues. V shed 1 base and J shed 7 bases, with 15 bases lying between them.

In its sample, this clonotype was seen many times. The genes are TRBV4-3 and TRBJ2-3, with 10 nucleotides matching TRBD2. The junction had 8 bases not matched to a gene; V was cut back by 0 bases and J by 5 bases. Germline CDR1 and CDR2: LGHNA and YSLEER. The CDR3 runs to 17 residues. The CDR3 bases are TGCGCCAGCAGCCAAGAACCTCCAGCGGGGGGGCTAGATACGCAGTATTTT. As protein: CASSQEPPAGGLDTQYF.

This clonotype was seen many times. The chain employs TRBV9 and TRBJ2-5; tentatively, D is TRBD1 (9 bases). CDR3 length equals 16 residues. Germline assignment: CDR1 SGDLS and CDR2 YYNGEE. V was cut by 2 bases and J by 4 bases, with 18 bases left in between. CDR3 loop: CASSVSGGQGGETQYF. The CDR3 region has the DNA TGTGCCAGCAGCGTCAGCGGGGGACAGGGAGGAGAGACCCAGTACTTC.

This clonotype was observed many times. V usage is TRBV7-2 and J usage is TRBJ2-3; D unclear. The CDR3 spans 13 residues. The germline V gene has CDR1 SGHTA and CDR2 FQGNSA. The germline V and J ends were trimmed by 6 bases and 0 bases, with 7 bases remaining between them. As DNA, the CDR3 is TGTGCCAGCAGTGGTGCTAGCACAGATACGCAGTATTTT. Its translation: CASSGASTDTQYF.